This T cell receptor (beta chain) emerged from a study of CD8+ T cells in alopecia areata. Study overall: Treated individuals took tofacitinib by mouth, 5 to 10 mg twice daily. Study outcomes and limitations: An increase in clonality over normal scalp was evident in lesional scalp, especially alopecia totalis/universalis.

Cell sorting was applied to PBMCs, and CD4+ and CD8+ T cells were collected. RNA extraction was followed by reverse transcription into cDNA, which acted as the sequencing template. The data were produced by immunoSEQ multiplex PCR, yet TCRdb's version contains in-frame clones alone and is incomplete. The table has some 150,000 clones, about 51% seen once. The germline gives CDR1 SNHLY, CDR2 FYNNEI. The V end lost 3 bases, the J end lost 0 bases, and 14 bases lay between the germline ends. The CDR3 covers 17 residues. A word on this clone: The target antigen is unknown.

The sequence was collected from a human donor with alopecia areata. This chain joins TRBV2 and TRBJ2-2; D is unclear. This sample comprised CD8+ T cells sorted from blood, obtained at week 0. The CDR3 nucleotides are TGTGCCAGCAGTGACCCCGTGGTCGGTTCGAACACCGGGGAGCTGTTTTTT. Its translation: CASSDPVVGSNTGELFF.